This T cell receptor (beta chain) was sequenced in a study of T cell repertoires in cytomegalovirus infection. Study overall: Use of recently identified HLA-C-restricted and well-studied HLA-B-restricted CMV epitopes was part of the study. General observations from the study: HLA-C-restricted CMV-specific TCR beta clonotypes prevailed in the ex vivo response.

TCRdb re-analysed the reads in MiXCR, keeping a single row per CDR3 protein. Of 830,000 or so distinct CDR3 sequences in the sample, around a third were seen once. Concerning this clonotype: Its specificity is unknown.

Germline CDR1 reads SGHRS; CDR2 reads YFSETQ. The CDR3 runs 15 residues. V lost 6 bases and J lost 3, with 18 bases in between. This clonotype was obtained from a human donor in good health (CMV status not recorded). Some clones in this sample may be carry-over from other donors' samples. V and J are TRBV5-1 and TRBJ1-1; D unresolved. This material consisted of cultured CD8+ T cells from PBMCs, taken from culture after CMV antigen stimulation. The CDR3, as DNA: TGCGCCAGCACCCTCACGACACCAACCTACACTGAAGCTTTCTTT. As protein: CASTLTTPTYTEAFF.